This TCR beta chain was observed in a study of T-cell reconstitution after alpha-beta-depleted transplantation in children. Study results and limitations: It was newly produced T cells that mostly accounted for T-cell counts and diversity one year after transplant.

A library of TCRbeta sequences, prepared with unique molecular identifiers, was generated. TCRdb used MiXCR to reprocess the PCR reads, holding one entry per CDR3 protein. The sample shows a few hundred thousand distinct CDR3 sequences, just over 7.5% of them seen only once. This clonotype came up many times. Its specificity is not known. The specimen comprised peripheral blood, sampled 360 days after TCRalphabeta/CD19-depleted stem cell transplant. The clonotype originates from a female patient aged 2-15 years who had a stem cell transplant for Fanconi anemia, so the T cells may come from the graft donor.

In nucleotides, the CDR3 is TGTGCCAGCAGTTTAGCGTACCACTATGGCTACACCTTC. Amino acids: CASSLAYHYGYTF. The chain links TRBV12-3 or TRBV12-4 to TRBJ1-2; D is ambiguous. The V and J ends lost 0 bases and 3 bases respectively, with 5 bases between them. This CDR3 spans 13 amino acids.